This entry concerns a single T cell receptor beta chain. The assay was immunoSEQ multiplex PCR, and TCRdb's table has in-frame clones only and misses some. The sample contains about 730,000 clones, approximately 72% of which appear only once. These data originate in a study of shared clonotypes between healthy human individuals. The sample was memory CD4+ T cells sorted from blood. Subset given: CD45RA-negative fraction. This TCR came from a woman aged 25 to 39 in good health.

The CDR3 spells CASRTGGVGNYGYTF. DNA for the CDR3: TGTGCCAGTAGGACAGGGGGCGTCGGAAACTATGGCTACACCTTC. The J gene is TRBJ1-2, the V gene TRBV19, with 10 bases fitting TRBD1. The J segment lost 2 bases and the V segment lost 6 bases, leaving 6 bases of the junction unmatched. Germline CDR1 and CDR2: LNHDA and SQIVND (reference sequence). This CDR3 spans 15 amino acids. Looking up the rest from reference TRBV19 and TRBJ1-2 gives the full variable domain: DGGITQSPKYLFRKEGQNVTLSCEQNLNHDAMYWYRQDPGQGLRLIYYSQIVNDFQKGDIAEGYSVSREKKESFPLTVTSAQKNPTAFYLCASRTGGVGNYGYTFGSGTRLTVV.